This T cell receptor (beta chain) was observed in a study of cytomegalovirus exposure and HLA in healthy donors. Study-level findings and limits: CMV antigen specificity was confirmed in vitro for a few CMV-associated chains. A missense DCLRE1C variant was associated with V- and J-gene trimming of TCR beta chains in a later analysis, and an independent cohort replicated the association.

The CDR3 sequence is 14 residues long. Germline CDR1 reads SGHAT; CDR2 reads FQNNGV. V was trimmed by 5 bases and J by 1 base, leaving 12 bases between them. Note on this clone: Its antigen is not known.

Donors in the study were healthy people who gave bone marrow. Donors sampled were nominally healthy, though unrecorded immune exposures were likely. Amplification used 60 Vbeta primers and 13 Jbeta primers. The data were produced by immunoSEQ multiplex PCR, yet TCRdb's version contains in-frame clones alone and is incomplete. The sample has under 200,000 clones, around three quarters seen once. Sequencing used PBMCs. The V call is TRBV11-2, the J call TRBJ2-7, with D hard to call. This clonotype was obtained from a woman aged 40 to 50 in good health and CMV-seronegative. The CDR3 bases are TGTGCCAGCAGCCCAAGTTCAGTTTCCTACGAGCAGTACTTC. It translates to CASSPSSVSYEQYF. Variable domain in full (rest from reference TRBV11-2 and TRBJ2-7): EAGVAQSPRYKIIEKRQSVAFWCNPISGHATLYWYQQILGQGPKLLIQFQNNGVVDDSQLPKDRFSAERLKGVDSTLKIQPAKLEDSAVYLCASSPSSVSYEQYFGPGTRLTVT.